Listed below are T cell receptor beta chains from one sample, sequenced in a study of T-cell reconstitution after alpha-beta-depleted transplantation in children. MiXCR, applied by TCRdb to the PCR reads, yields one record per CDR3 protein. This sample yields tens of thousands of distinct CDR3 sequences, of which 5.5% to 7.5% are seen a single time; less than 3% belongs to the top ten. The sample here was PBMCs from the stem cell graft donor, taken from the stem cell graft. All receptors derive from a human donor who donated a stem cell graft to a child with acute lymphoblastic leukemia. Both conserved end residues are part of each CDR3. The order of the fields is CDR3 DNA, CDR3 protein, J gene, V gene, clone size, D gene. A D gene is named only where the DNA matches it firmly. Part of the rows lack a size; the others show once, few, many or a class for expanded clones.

CDR3 DNA: TGTGCCAGCAGCGTCTCCGGGACTAGCGGACTAGAGACCCAGTACTTC; CDR3 protein: CASSVSGTSGLETQYF; J gene: TRBJ2-5; V gene: TRBV7-3; clone size: NA; D gene: TRBD2
CDR3 DNA: TGTGCCAGCAGTTTAACCCGGACAGGGATTAGGACTGAAGCTTTCTTT; CDR3 protein: CASSLTRTGIRTEAFF; J gene: TRBJ1-1; V gene: TRBV12-3/TRBV12-4; clone size: few; D gene: TRBD1
CDR3 DNA: TGCGCCAGCAGGACCAGCGGGGGGGCCAATGAGCAGTTCTTC; CDR3 protein: CASRTSGGANEQFF; J gene: TRBJ2-1; V gene: TRBV5-1; clone size: many; D gene: TRBD2
CDR3 DNA: TGTGCCAGCAGTTTAAGGGACAGGGTGCCCGGGGAGCTGTTTTTT; CDR3 protein: CASSLRDRVPGELFF; J gene: TRBJ2-2; V gene: TRBV27; clone size: many; D gene: TRBD1
CDR3 DNA: TGTGCCAGCGGCCAATTAACGGTTAGGGGAGAAAAACTGTTTTTT; CDR3 protein: CASGQLTVRGEKLFF; J gene: TRBJ1-4; V gene: TRBV28; clone size: NA; D gene: NA
CDR3 DNA: TGTGCCAGCGGGGTGACGGGGGAGACCCAGTACTTC; CDR3 protein: CASGVTGETQYF; J gene: TRBJ2-5; V gene: TRBV2; clone size: NA; D gene: NA
CDR3 DNA: TGTGCCAGCAGTTCTCGGGTGGGCTTTGGGGTCACTGAAGCTTTCTTT; CDR3 protein: CASSSRVGFGVTEAFF; J gene: TRBJ1-1; V gene: TRBV6-5; clone size: many; D gene: NA
CDR3 DNA: TGTGCCAGCAGGCTCGACGTTGGTGGTTACAATGAGCAGTTCTTC; CDR3 protein: CASRLDVGGYNEQFF; J gene: TRBJ2-1; V gene: TRBV7-2; clone size: many; D gene: NA
CDR3 DNA: TGCAGCGTTCGGACAGGGGGAAACTATGGCTACACCTTC; CDR3 protein: CSVRTGGNYGYTF; J gene: TRBJ1-2; V gene: TRBV29-1; clone size: many; D gene: TRBD1
CDR3 DNA: TGCGCCAGCAGCTTGGAGACAGGGGATATCTACGAGCAGTACTTC; CDR3 protein: CASSLETGDIYEQYF; J gene: TRBJ2-7; V gene: TRBV5-1; clone size: many; D gene: TRBD1
CDR3 DNA: TGTGCCAGCAGTTACTCAGGACAGGACCGCTACGAGCAGTACTTC; CDR3 protein: CASSYSGQDRYEQYF; J gene: TRBJ2-7; V gene: TRBV6-5; clone size: many; D gene: TRBD1
CDR3 DNA: TGCAGCGTTGAAAACCGGGAGTCAGGGGATGAGCAGTTCTTC; CDR3 protein: CSVENRESGDEQFF; J gene: TRBJ2-1; V gene: TRBV29-1; clone size: many; D gene: NA
CDR3 DNA: TGTGCCACCAGCAGTCCCTCGCGGGGGAACGAAAAACTGTTTTTT; CDR3 protein: CATSSPSRGNEKLFF; J gene: TRBJ1-4; V gene: TRBV15; clone size: many; D gene: NA
CDR3 DNA: TGTGCCAGCAACCCGACAGGGGGTGGCTACGAGCAGTACTTC; CDR3 protein: CASNPTGGGYEQYF; J gene: TRBJ2-7; V gene: TRBV12-3/TRBV12-4; clone size: many; D gene: TRBD1
CDR3 DNA: TGTGCCACCAGTGATGGGGACGGCGAGCAGTACTTC; CDR3 protein: CATSDGDGEQYF; J gene: TRBJ2-7; V gene: TRBV24-1; clone size: many; D gene: NA
CDR3 DNA: TGTGCCAGCAGTGACGTCGACAGGAACACTGAAGCTTTCTTT; CDR3 protein: CASSDVDRNTEAFF; J gene: TRBJ1-1; V gene: TRBV2; clone size: many; D gene: NA
CDR3 DNA: TGTTCCAGCAAAGGCAGTGAGAGCTCCTACAATGAGCAGTTCTTC; CDR3 protein: CSSKGSESSYNEQFF; J gene: TRBJ2-1; V gene: TRBV6-1; clone size: few; D gene: NA
CDR3 DNA: TGTGCCAGCAGCTTACGACAGGGCCGCTCTGGAAACACCATATATTTT; CDR3 protein: CASSLRQGRSGNTIYF; J gene: TRBJ1-3; V gene: TRBV13; clone size: NA; D gene: TRBD1
CDR3 DNA: TGTGCCAGCAGCATCAGAGGGGGGGTCCAAGAGACCCAGTACTTC; CDR3 protein: CASSIRGGVQETQYF; J gene: TRBJ2-5; V gene: TRBV7-2; clone size: many; D gene: NA
CDR3 DNA: TGTGCCAGCAGCCCGTCCGGGACAGGAGCCTACGAGCAGTACTTC; CDR3 protein: CASSPSGTGAYEQYF; J gene: TRBJ2-7; V gene: TRBV14; clone size: few; D gene: TRBD1
CDR3 DNA: TGTGCCAGCAGTACCCCCTACAATGAGCAGTTCTTC; CDR3 protein: CASSTPYNEQFF; J gene: TRBJ2-1; V gene: TRBV6-6; clone size: NA; D gene: NA
CDR3 DNA: TGTGCCAGTAATGGGGGCGCTTCCTACAATGAGCAGTTCTTC; CDR3 protein: CASNGGASYNEQFF; J gene: TRBJ2-1; V gene: TRBV19; clone size: NA; D gene: NA
CDR3 DNA: TGTGCCAGCTCAGAGGGGCGTAGCTCGGAGACCCAGTACTTC; CDR3 protein: CASSEGRSSETQYF; J gene: TRBJ2-5; V gene: TRBV28; clone size: NA; D gene: NA
CDR3 DNA: TGTGCCAGCACCCAACCGCAGGGGGCTATGGAGACCCAGTACTTC; CDR3 protein: CASTQPQGAMETQYF; J gene: TRBJ2-5; V gene: TRBV25-1; clone size: many; D gene: TRBD1
CDR3 DNA: TGTGCCAGCAGCCTACAGGGGGCTAGGTACAATGAGCAGTTCTTC; CDR3 protein: CASSLQGARYNEQFF; J gene: TRBJ2-1; V gene: TRBV28; clone size: many; D gene: TRBD1
CDR3 DNA: TGTGCCAGCAGCTCCAACAACGGCGTTGGGACTGAAGCTTTCTTT; CDR3 protein: CASSSNNGVGTEAFF; J gene: TRBJ1-1; V gene: TRBV11-2; clone size: many; D gene: NA
CDR3 DNA: TGTGCCAGTAGTATGGTAGCTAATGAGCAGTTCTTC; CDR3 protein: CASSMVANEQFF; J gene: TRBJ2-1; V gene: TRBV19; clone size: few; D gene: NA
CDR3 DNA: TGTGCCAGCAGTTTCCAGGGCTCTGGAAACACCATATATTTT; CDR3 protein: CASSFQGSGNTIYF; J gene: TRBJ1-3; V gene: TRBV12-3/TRBV12-4; clone size: many; D gene: NA
CDR3 DNA: TGTGCCAGCAGCCAATTGATCACAGATACGCAGTATTTT; CDR3 protein: CASSQLITDTQYF; J gene: TRBJ2-3; V gene: TRBV7-2; clone size: many; D gene: NA
CDR3 DNA: TGTGCCAGCAGTTTAACCCAAACTGGAAACACCATATATTTT; CDR3 protein: CASSLTQTGNTIYF; J gene: TRBJ1-3; V gene: TRBV28; clone size: many; D gene: NA
CDR3 DNA: TGTGCCAGCAGCTTTAAGCGGGGGGACTCCTACGAGCAGTACTTC; CDR3 protein: CASSFKRGDSYEQYF; J gene: TRBJ2-7; V gene: TRBV7-2; clone size: many; D gene: TRBD2
CDR3 DNA: TGCAGCGTTGGTGGGCAGAGTCAGCCCCAGCATTTT; CDR3 protein: CSVGGQSQPQHF; J gene: TRBJ1-5; V gene: TRBV29-1; clone size: many; D gene: NA
CDR3 DNA: TGCAGTGCTAGGACGGGGGATACTGAAGCTTTCTTT; CDR3 protein: CSARTGDTEAFF; J gene: TRBJ1-1; V gene: TRBV20-1; clone size: many; D gene: NA
CDR3 DNA: TGTGCCAGCAGTGTCAGCGGGAGCAATGAGCAGTTCTTC; CDR3 protein: CASSVSGSNEQFF; J gene: TRBJ2-1; V gene: TRBV12-3/TRBV12-4; clone size: many; D gene: TRBD2
CDR3 DNA: TGTGCCAGCAGCCCTGAGGGGGTTCAGCCCCAGCATTTT; CDR3 protein: CASSPEGVQPQHF; J gene: TRBJ1-5; V gene: TRBV5-5; clone size: many; D gene: NA
CDR3 DNA: TGTGCCAGCAGCTCTGATCACGGGTATGAAGCTTTCTTT; CDR3 protein: CASSSDHGYEAFF; J gene: TRBJ1-1; V gene: TRBV11-3; clone size: NA; D gene: NA
CDR3 DNA: TGTGCCAGCAGCGTAGTTAGGGAGTATGGGCACATTCAGTACTTC; CDR3 protein: CASSVVREYGHIQYF; J gene: TRBJ2-4; V gene: TRBV9; clone size: many; D gene: NA
CDR3 DNA: TGTGCCAGCATACATTGCGACGAGGGCTATGGCTACACCTTC; CDR3 protein: CASIHCDEGYGYTF; J gene: TRBJ1-2; V gene: TRBV7-3; clone size: NA; D gene: NA
CDR3 DNA: TGTGCCAGCAGTGCGGGATGGGGCGATACGCAGTATTTT; CDR3 protein: CASSAGWGDTQYF; J gene: TRBJ2-3; V gene: TRBV6-1; clone size: NA; D gene: NA
CDR3 DNA: TGTGCCAGTTCTGACAGACGAGGGAACAATGAGCAGTTCTTC; CDR3 protein: CASSDRRGNNEQFF; J gene: TRBJ2-1; V gene: TRBV27; clone size: many; D gene: NA
CDR3 DNA: TGTGCCAGCAGTGGACTAGCGGGGGGCGCAGATACGCAGTATTTT; CDR3 protein: CASSGLAGGADTQYF; J gene: TRBJ2-3; V gene: TRBV7-3; clone size: NA; D gene: TRBD2
CDR3 DNA: TGCGCCAGCAGCTTGGGTATTCGGGGGGAGACCCAGTACTTC; CDR3 protein: CASSLGIRGETQYF; J gene: TRBJ2-5; V gene: TRBV5-1; clone size: few; D gene: NA
CDR3 DNA: TGTGCCAGCAGGACGGGGAACACTGAAGCTTTCTTT; CDR3 protein: CASRTGNTEAFF; J gene: TRBJ1-1; V gene: TRBV2; clone size: many; D gene: NA
CDR3 DNA: TGTGCCAGCAGCTTTGACCGCGGCGGAGAGACCCAGTACTTC; CDR3 protein: CASSFDRGGETQYF; J gene: TRBJ2-5; V gene: TRBV27; clone size: NA; D gene: NA
CDR3 DNA: TGTGCCAGCAGCTTAGAGCTAGCGGGGACCTACGAGCAGTACTTC; CDR3 protein: CASSLELAGTYEQYF; J gene: TRBJ2-7; V gene: TRBV7-2; clone size: many; D gene: TRBD2
CDR3 DNA: TGTGCCAGCAGCTGGACTAGCGGGGGACTATCTAGCACAGATACGCAGTATTTT; CDR3 protein: CASSWTSGGLSSTDTQYF; J gene: TRBJ2-3; V gene: TRBV11-2; clone size: few; D gene: TRBD2
CDR3 DNA: TGTGCCAGCAGCCAAACCAGGGGGGCCGGGGCCAACGTCCTGACTTTC; CDR3 protein: CASSQTRGAGANVLTF; J gene: TRBJ2-6; V gene: TRBV4-2; clone size: few; D gene: NA
CDR3 DNA: TGTGCCAGCAGTTTAACAAAGGTTTATGAGCAGTTCTTC; CDR3 protein: CASSLTKVYEQFF; J gene: TRBJ2-1; V gene: TRBV12-3/TRBV12-4; clone size: many; D gene: NA
CDR3 DNA: TGTGCTAGTGGTCCCAGGGGGCCCTTAAACACTGAAGCTTTCTTT; CDR3 protein: CASGPRGPLNTEAFF; J gene: TRBJ1-1; V gene: TRBV12-5; clone size: many; D gene: TRBD1